The clone carrying this T cell receptor (beta chain) was seen a handful of times. Its specificity is not known. The data originate from a study of cytomegalovirus exposure and HLA in healthy donors. Study observations and caveats: Association of a missense DCLRE1C variant with TCR beta V- and J-gene trimming was reported in a later analysis.

V lost 6 bases to trimming and J lost 4 bases, with 12 bases between them. This CDR3 is built from 14 residues. CDR1 MNHEY and CDR2 SVGAGI come from the germline V gene. With 60 Vbeta and 13 Jbeta primers, the PCR was carried out. Assay: immunoSEQ multiplex PCR; the TCRdb copy retains only in-frame clones and omits some. This sample has hundreds of thousands of clones, with more than 55% found just once. This sequence joins TRBV6-5 and TRBJ1-4; D gene uncertain. The sequenced sample was PBMCs. This clonotype was obtained from a female donor in good health and CMV-seronegative. The CDR3, as DNA: TGTGCCAGCAGAACGGGGTTGGATAATGAAAAACTGTTTTTT. Translation gives CASRTGLDNEKLFF.